This TCR beta chain was sequenced in a study of T cells in Graves' hyperthyroidism and ophthalmopathy (dated by TCRdb to about 2019). With respect to the entire study: Peripheral blood was collected at initial diagnosis, before any treatment. TCR V-J signatures able to tell the groups apart were searched for in a discovery cohort of approximately 95 patients, of whom over 40 had Graves' ophthalmopathy and around 57 had stable Graves' hyperthyroidism. An independent validation cohort of around 20 hyperthyroidism patients and 17 patients who later progressed to ophthalmopathy tested prospective prediction of ophthalmopathy. The 100 discovery patients were randomly split 7:3 into training and test sets. The study also compared thyroid tissue and blood T-cell repertoires from about 6 Graves' hyperthyroidism patients. After blood sampling, hyperthyroidism patients were treated with methimazole at a starting dose of 30 mg daily, and ophthalmopathy patients were treated with high-dose intravenous methylprednisolone. The paper describes TCR Vbeta CDR3 sequencing of 120 to 150 peripheral blood samples, made up of approximately 40 ophthalmopathy patients, 70 to 75 hyperthyroidism patients and 17 progressor patients.

This clonotype was seen more than once but under ten times. The specificity of this receptor is unknown. No qualities accompany the bases; no much larger clone lies one base away. The TCR beta CDR3 regions were amplified from RNA transcripts. A first-round RT-PCR of the TCR CDR3 used the HTBI primer set with the Qiagen OneStep RT-PCR kit. A second multiplex PCR round built the libraries, followed by size selection and purification. Paired-end sequencing of the libraries was performed with 100 bp reads on an Illumina HiSeq2000. Per the source publication's procedure: SOAPnuke was used to process the raw data, throwing out any read that contained adapters or uncalled bases, had a mean Phred below 15, or lacked an exact constant-primer or identifier match. High-quality paired reads were merged with COPE v1.2.5, and unique nucleotide sequences were defined as clonotypes. MiTCR v1.1 was used to align clonotypes to the IMGT TRBV, TRBD and TRBJ reference segments. Analysis was restricted to V-J combinations with a frequency above 0.0001, which covered 99.2% of repertoires. A TCS score was defined as the ratio of F50 (clonal expansion) to E x V (chaos), with BLOSUM62-based TCRdist applied between CDR3 peptides within each V-J. Welch's t-statistics and random forest reduced approximately 520 V-J features to roughly 13, which were used in a naive Bayes classifier (R e1071). Using fastp trimming at Q25 and MiXCR clonotype assembly, TCRdb reanalyzed the public sequencing data and kept in-frame beta chains. A single entry per CDR3 protein holds the most common genes and DNA from its merged rows. The V and J calls come from TCRdb's annotation, not from the publication. For this sample the table gives about 210,000 distinct CDR3 sequences, of which roughly 15% were detected only once. Approximately 50% of the sample is held by the ten biggest clonotypes.

Results and caveats for the whole study, not just this receptor: Blood samples also contained most of the expanded thyroid clonotypes (frequency above 0.001), which suggests that blood repertoires may reflect thyroid immune responses. A model built on a 13 V-J signature distinguished ophthalmopathy from stable hyperthyroidism, reaching 85% to 90% sensitivity and around 81% specificity in cross-validation and 80%/75% in testing. Sample size was not statistically predetermined, and blinding of investigators to group allocation was not performed. In validation, the model predicted progression to ophthalmopathy a median of 6.5 months before onset, with about 71% sensitivity and roughly 79% specificity.

A patient counted as having stable Graves' hyperthyroidism if no progression to ophthalmopathy occurred over 18 months of follow-up. Hyperthyroidism patients were newly diagnosed, with disease duration under 2 months, and aged 18 to 65 years. Exclusion was applied to patients with uncontrolled infections, other autoimmune diseases, pregnancy or lactation. Diagnoses were based on clinical symptoms, serum thyroxine and TRAb, thyroid ultrasound and orbital computed tomography. Ficoll-Paque density gradient centrifugation was used to isolate PBMCs from approximately 10 ml of fresh peripheral blood. Total RNA was extracted with Trizol reagent, and quality was checked on an Agilent 2100 Bioanalyzer. Relative to germline, V is missing 2 bases and J is missing 3 bases, with 0 bases of the junction outside any gene match. Including cysteine and phenylalanine, the CDR3 has 15 amino acids. Only the CDR3 part of the read is kept: 45 bases, read in frame from the first base. From a lookup of the germline V gene, CDR1 and CDR2 are MGHDK and SYGVNS.

The chain employs TRBV25-1 and TRBJ2-2, and 10 junctional nucleotides match TRBD2. The TCR comes from a man aged 45-60 years with Graves' hyperthyroidism. Sequencing used blood. In nucleotide form, the sequence is TGTGCCAGCAGTGAAGGGACTAGCGACACCGGGGAGCTGTTTTTT. It specifies CASSEGTSDTGELFF.